This TCR beta chain was sequenced during a study of blood T cell repertoires in COVID-19. Study at large: COVID-19 samples, acute and convalescent, were from the United States, Italy and Spain. PBMCs, B-cell-depleted T cells, or T cells were the source of the cDNA or gDNA that made up the material.

CDR3 length: 12 amino acids. Germline CDR1 and CDR2: SQVTM and ANQGSEA. The V end lost 5 bases, the J end lost 1 base, and 8 bases lay between the germline ends. Enrollment of patients from Seattle took place during active infection, with longitudinal follow-up. Original methodology: Amplification of reference gene primers provided the estimated nucleated cell counts. Data came from immunoSEQ multiplex PCR; TCRdb stores just in-frame clones and leaves some out. The D gene and trimming were derived from the DNA, and the V and J assignments and clone size from that table. This table holds 250,000 to 400,000 clones, about 90% found once.

The receptor's source is a woman aged 30 to 39 with COVID-19, enrolled during active disease. The chain uses TRBV29-1 and TRBJ1-1; tentative D call: TRBD1 (6 bases). Source material: peripheral blood. The CDR3 region is CSVLTGNTEAFF. The CDR3 DNA follows: TGCAGCGTTTTGACAGGGAACACTGAAGCTTTCTTT. Complete variable domain (other parts from reference TRBV29-1 and TRBJ1-1): SAVISQKPSRDICQRGTSLTIQCQVDSQVTMMFWYRQQPGQSLTLIATANQGSEATYESGFVIDKFPISRPNLTFSTLTVSNMSPEDSSIYLCSVLTGNTEAFFGQGTRLTVV.